A selection of T cell receptor beta chains follows, all from one sample in a study of beta chain features in type 1 diabetes. Clones were sequenced by immunoSEQ multiplex PCR, and TCRdb holds only the in-frame ones, with some missing. The sample carries approximately 160,000 clones, around 8% recorded once. The specimen sequenced was central memory CD4+ T cells from blood. The origin of the receptors is a man between 18 and 29 years old in good health. Each CDR3 is given with its conserved first and last residue. D genes are given only for firm matches. The listing skips clone size in some rows; elsewhere it reads once, few, many or a size class.

>TRBV5-1|TRBD1|few|TRBJ2-7|15
CASSLAGQGSYEQYF
TGCGCCAGCAGCTTGGCGGGACAGGGTTCCTACGAGCAGTACTTC
>TRBV11-2|NA|NA|TRBJ2-6|18
CASSFRGAGGSGANVLTF
TGTGCCAGCAGCTTCAGGGGGGCAGGCGGCTCTGGGGCCAACGTCCTGACTTTC
>TRBV9|TRBD2|few|TRBJ2-2|16
CASSPLAGGNTGELFF
TGTGCCAGCAGCCCATTAGCGGGAGGGAACACCGGGGAGCTGTTTTTT
>TRBV11-2|NA|NA|TRBJ2-5|15
CASSVGTAPGETQYF
TGTGCCAGCAGCGTCGGGACTGCCCCGGGAGAGACCCAGTACTTC
>TRBV4-1|TRBD2|few|TRBJ2-1|15
CASSQVKTSWDEQFF
TGCGCCAGCAGCCAAGTAAAGACTAGCTGGGATGAGCAGTTCTTC
>TRBV7-2|NA|few|TRBJ2-7|15
CASSFRLDSSYEQYF
TGTGCCAGCAGCTTTCGTCTAGACTCCTCTTACGAGCAGTACTTC
>TRBV16|NA|NA|TRBJ1-2|16
CASSLDRVAGNYGYTF
TGTGCCAGCAGCCTGGATCGGGTTGCGGGGAACTATGGCTACACCTTC
>TRBV27|TRBD1|few|TRBJ1-2|14
CASRPDRNPYGYTF
TGTGCCAGCAGGCCGGACAGGAACCCCTATGGCTACACCTTC
>TRBV6-6|NA|few|TRBJ2-1|16
CASSYHQVLTYNEQFF
TGTGCCAGCAGTTACCACCAGGTGCTGACCTACAATGAGCAGTTCTTC
>TRBV29-1|TRBD1|NA|TRBJ1-1|13
CSASRGGRTEAFF
TGCAGCGCCTCACGAGGGGGCCGAACTGAAGCTTTCTTT
>TRBV5-6|NA|few|TRBJ1-5|14
CASSLGQGEQPQHF
TGTGCCAGCAGCTTGGGGCAGGGCGAACAGCCCCAGCATTTT
>TRBV30|TRBD2|few|TRBJ2-5|12
CAWGGVAETQYF
TGTGCCTGGGGGGGGGTGGCGGAGACCCAGTACTTC
>TRBV5-1|TRBD1|few|TRBJ1-6|14
CASRTGGTYSPLHF
TGCGCCAGCAGGACAGGGGGCACCTACTCACCCCTCCACTTT
>TRBV7-8|TRBD1|NA|TRBJ2-1|17
CASSLGVTGGVREEQFF
TGTGCCAGCAGCTTAGGTGTTACAGGGGGTGTTCGGGAGGAGCAGTTCTTC
>TRBV28|NA|many|TRBJ1-3|14
CASSWFGLGNTIYF
TGTGCCAGCAGCTGGTTTGGACTTGGAAACACCATATATTTT
>TRBV5-4|TRBD2|few|TRBJ2-1|15
CASSLTSGRANEQFF
TGTGCCAGCAGCCTAACTAGCGGGAGGGCAAATGAGCAGTTCTTC
>TRBV4-3|NA|many|TRBJ2-1|16
CASSQDSSGIDNEQFF
TGCGCCAGCAGCCAAGATTCGTCGGGGATCGACAATGAGCAGTTCTTC
>TRBV5-5|TRBD1|NA|TRBJ2-2|18
CASSSSISYGTGTGELFF
TGTGCCAGCAGCTCTAGCATTTCCTACGGGACAGGCACCGGGGAGCTGTTTTTT
>TRBV27|NA|NA|TRBJ1-2|15
CASSLSGTRGYGYTF
TGTGCCAGCAGTTTAAGTGGTACTCGGGGCTATGGCTACACCTTC
>TRBV11-1|TRBD1|NA|TRBJ1-2|13
CASSPGTAYGYTF
TGTGCCAGCAGCCCGGGGACAGCTTATGGCTACACCTTC
>TRBV6-1|TRBD2|few|TRBJ2-5|14
CASMWGGGLETQYF
TGTGCCAGCATGTGGGGCGGGGGGCTGGAGACCCAGTACTTC
>TRBV25-1|NA|many|TRBJ2-6|14
CASSYRAGANVLTF
TGTGCCAGCAGTTACAGGGCCGGGGCCAACGTCCTGACTTTC
>TRBV30|NA|NA|TRBJ1-1|14
CAWSRGMENTEAFF
TGTGCCTGGAGTCGGGGAATGGAGAACACTGAAGCTTTCTTT
>TRBV27|TRBD1|NA|TRBJ1-1|14
CASTGRDSNTEAFF
TGTGCCAGCACCGGACGGGACAGCAACACTGAAGCTTTCTTT
>TRBV5-1|TRBD2|NA|TRBJ2-1|15
CASSWGRGPYNEQFF
TGCGCCAGCAGCTGGGGGAGGGGCCCCTACAATGAGCAGTTCTTC
>TRBV30|NA|many|TRBJ1-2|12
CAWIAGNYGYTF
TGTGCCTGGATTGCCGGGAACTATGGCTACACCTTC
>TRBV5-5|TRBD2|few|TRBJ2-3|18
CASSMRPSGDPGADTQYF
TGTGCCAGCAGCATGCGTCCTAGCGGGGACCCTGGGGCAGATACGCAGTATTTT
>TRBV5-1|TRBD1|NA|TRBJ2-7|15
CASSLSGTGGVEQYF
TGCGCCAGCAGCTTGTCGGGGACAGGGGGTGTCGAGCAGTACTTC
>TRBV15|TRBD1|NA|TRBJ2-3|14
CATSRDRGPDTQYF
TGTGCCACCAGCAGAGATAGGGGGCCAGATACGCAGTATTTT
>TRBV5-1|TRBD1|NA|TRBJ2-3|14
CASRSRTGLDTQYF
TGCGCCAGCAGATCGCGGACAGGGTTGGATACGCAGTATTTT
>TRBV7-9|NA|many|TRBJ1-1|17
CASSQTEWTRRNTEAFF
TGTGCCAGCAGCCAAACTGAGTGGACAAGGAGGAACACTGAAGCTTTCTTT
>TRBV6-6|NA|NA|TRBJ2-5|14
CASKVRGNEETQYF
TGTGCCAGCAAGGTCCGGGGAAATGAGGAGACCCAGTACTTC
>TRBV19|NA|NA|TRBJ1-5|15
CASSRGMGKNQPQHF
TGTGCCAGTTCCAGGGGAATGGGGAAAAATCAGCCCCAGCATTTT
>TRBV14|NA|few|TRBJ2-7|13
CASSQGLFYEQYF
TGTGCCAGCAGCCAAGGACTCTTTTACGAGCAGTACTTC
>TRBV7-2|NA|few|TRBJ2-1|13
CASSPRRLAEQFF
TGTGCCAGCAGCCCAAGGCGGCTAGCTGAGCAGTTCTTC
>TRBV15|NA|NA|TRBJ2-1|16
CATSRERLDLYNEQFF
TGTGCCACCAGCAGAGAAAGACTAGATTTATACAATGAGCAGTTCTTC
>TRBV7-2|NA|few|TRBJ2-7|14
CASSSDTGSYEQYF
TGTGCCAGCAGTTCCGACACCGGCTCCTACGAGCAGTACTTC
>TRBV7-9|NA|many|TRBJ2-1|15
CASTAAGQGFNEQFF
TGTGCCAGCACCGCAGCGGGGCAGGGGTTCAATGAGCAGTTCTTC
>TRBV10-3|NA|NA|TRBJ1-1|13
CAARDRRDTEAFF
TGTGCCGCCAGAGACAGACGCGACACTGAAGCTTTCTTT
>TRBV6-6|NA|few|TRBJ2-5|13
CASSRQVQETQYF
TGTGCCAGCAGTCGACAGGTTCAAGAGACCCAGTACTTC
>TRBV28|NA|NA|TRBJ1-1|15
CASSRPEWSLTEAFF
TGTGCCAGCAGCAGGCCTGAGTGGTCCCTCACTGAAGCTTTCTTT
>TRBV7-2|TRBD2|NA|TRBJ2-1|17
CASSGGVGASGKNEQFF
TGTGCCAGCAGCGGGGGAGTTGGGGCTAGCGGGAAAAATGAGCAGTTCTTC
>TRBV29-1|NA|few|TRBJ2-3|14
CSVAPTGGTDTQYF
TGCAGCGTTGCCCCCACGGGGGGCACAGATACGCAGTATTTT
>TRBV18|TRBD1|NA|TRBJ2-1|13
CASSGIQGSEQFF
TGTGCCAGCTCAGGAATACAGGGGAGTGAGCAGTTCTTC
>TRBV28|NA|few|TRBJ1-1|16
CASSPGGSQMNTEAFF
TGTGCCAGCAGTCCTGGGGGGTCTCAAATGAACACTGAAGCTTTCTTT
>TRBV6-6|NA|NA|TRBJ2-7|13
CASRAGPTYEQYF
TGTGCCAGCAGGGCAGGCCCTACCTACGAGCAGTACTTC
>TRBV6-6|TRBD2|few|TRBJ2-5|16
CASSTETSGRVETQYF
TGTGCCAGCAGTACCGAGACTAGCGGGAGGGTTGAGACCCAGTACTTC
>TRBV7-2|NA|NA|TRBJ1-1|16
CASSFSVGTVNTEAFF
TGTGCCAGCAGCTTTAGTGTGGGCACGGTGAACACTGAAGCTTTCTTT
>TRBV5-1|NA|few|TRBJ2-7|14
CASSLGSAIYEQYF
TGCGCCAGCAGCTTGGGTTCCGCGATCTACGAGCAGTACTTC
>TRBV11-2|NA|NA|TRBJ2-1|14
CASSLVSAAGEQFF
TGTGCCAGCAGCTTAGTTTCGGCTGCGGGTGAGCAGTTCTTC
>TRBV7-8|TRBD1|NA|TRBJ2-7|17
CASSLVRDRVQLYEQYF
TGTGCCAGCAGCTTAGTTCGAGACAGGGTTCAACTCTACGAGCAGTACTTC
>TRBV30|TRBD2|many|TRBJ2-7|15
CAWSTLAGRLGEQYF
TGTGCCTGGAGTACCCTAGCGGGGAGGTTGGGCGAGCAGTACTTC
>TRBV7-3|NA|few|TRBJ2-3|11
CASAGTDTQYF
TGTGCCAGCGCGGGCACAGATACGCAGTATTTT
>TRBV7-9|NA|NA|TRBJ2-5|14
CASSLANSQETQYF
TGTGCCAGCAGCTTAGCGAACAGCCAAGAGACCCAGTACTTC
>TRBV19|NA|NA|TRBJ2-1|11
CASSAQGAQFF
TGTGCCAGTAGTGCCCAGGGCGCCCAATTCTTC
>TRBV19|TRBD2|NA|TRBJ2-1|19
CASSPGGLAGVGRYNEQFF
TGTGCCAGTAGTCCGGGGGGACTAGCGGGAGTCGGGAGGTACAATGAGCAGTTCTTC
>TRBV7-2|NA|NA|TRBJ2-2|14
CASSLRQTTGELFF
TGTGCCAGCAGCTTGAGGCAGACCACCGGGGAGCTGTTTTTT
>TRBV30|NA|few|TRBJ1-1|13
CAWSVFPAGGAFF
TGTGCCTGGAGTGTATTCCCCGCCGGGGGAGCTTTCTTT
>TRBV7-2|TRBD2|NA|TRBJ2-2|17
CASSLWGLAGEGGELFF
TGTGCCAGCAGCTTATGGGGACTAGCGGGAGAGGGCGGGGAGCTGTTTTTT